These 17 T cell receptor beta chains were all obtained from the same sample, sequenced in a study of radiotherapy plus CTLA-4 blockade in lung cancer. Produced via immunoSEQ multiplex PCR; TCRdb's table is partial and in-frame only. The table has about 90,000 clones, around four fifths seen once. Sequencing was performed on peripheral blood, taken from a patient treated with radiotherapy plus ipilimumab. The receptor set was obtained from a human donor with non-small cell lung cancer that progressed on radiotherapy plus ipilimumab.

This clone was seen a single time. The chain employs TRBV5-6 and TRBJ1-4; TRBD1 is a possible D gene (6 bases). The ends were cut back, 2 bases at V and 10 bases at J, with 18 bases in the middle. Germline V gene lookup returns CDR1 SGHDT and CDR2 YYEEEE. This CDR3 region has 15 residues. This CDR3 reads CASSFNPGDWRKLFF. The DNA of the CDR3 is TGTGCCAGCAGCTTCAATCCAGGGGACTGGCGAAAACTGTTTTTT. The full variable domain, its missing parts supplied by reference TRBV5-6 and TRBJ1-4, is DAGVTQSPTHLIKTRGQQVTLRCSPKSGHDTVSWYQQALGQGPQFIFQYYEEEERQRGNFPDRFSGHQFPNYSSELNVNALLLGDSALYLCASSFNPGDWRKLFFGSGTQLSVL.

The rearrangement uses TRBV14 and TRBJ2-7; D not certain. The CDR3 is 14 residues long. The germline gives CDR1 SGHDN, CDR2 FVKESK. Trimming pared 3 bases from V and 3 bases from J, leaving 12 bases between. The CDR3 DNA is TGTGCCAGCAGCCACCAGGTACAAGACTACGAGCAGTACTTC. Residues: CASSHQVQDYEQYF.

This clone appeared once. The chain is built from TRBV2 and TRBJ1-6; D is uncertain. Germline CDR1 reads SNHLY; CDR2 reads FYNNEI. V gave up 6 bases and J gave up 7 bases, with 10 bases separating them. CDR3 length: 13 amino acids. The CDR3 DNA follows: TGTGCCAGCAGGGGAGAAGGGAATTCACCCCTCCACTTT. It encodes CASRGEGNSPLHF.

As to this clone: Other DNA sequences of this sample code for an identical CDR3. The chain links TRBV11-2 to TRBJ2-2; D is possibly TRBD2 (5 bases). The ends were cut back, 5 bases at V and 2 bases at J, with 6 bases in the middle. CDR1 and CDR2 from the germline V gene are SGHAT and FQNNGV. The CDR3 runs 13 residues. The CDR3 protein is CASSRTNTGELFF. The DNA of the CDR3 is TGTGCCAGCAGCAGGACTAACACCGGGGAGCTGTTTTTT.

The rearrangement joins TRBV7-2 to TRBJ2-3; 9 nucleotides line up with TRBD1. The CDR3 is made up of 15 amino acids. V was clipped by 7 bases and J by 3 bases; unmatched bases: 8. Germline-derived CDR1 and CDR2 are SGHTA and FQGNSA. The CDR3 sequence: CASKDRGKGTDTQYF. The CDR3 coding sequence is TGTGCCAGCAAGGACAGGGGAAAGGGAACAGATACGCAGTATTTT. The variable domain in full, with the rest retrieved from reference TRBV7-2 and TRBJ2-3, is GAGVSQSPSNKVTEKGKDVELRCDPISGHTALYWYRQSLGQGLEFLIYFQGNSAPDKSGLPSDRFSAERTGGSVSTLTIQRTQQEDSAVYLCASKDRGKGTDTQYFGPGTRLTVL.

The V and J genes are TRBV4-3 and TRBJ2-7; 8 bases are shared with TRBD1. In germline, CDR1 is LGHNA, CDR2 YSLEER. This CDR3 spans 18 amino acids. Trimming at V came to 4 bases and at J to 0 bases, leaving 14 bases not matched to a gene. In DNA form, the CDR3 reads TGCGCCAGCAGCCGAGGACAGGGTGGGACGGCGGGCTCCTACGAGCAGTACTTC. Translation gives CASSRGQGGTAGSYEQYF.

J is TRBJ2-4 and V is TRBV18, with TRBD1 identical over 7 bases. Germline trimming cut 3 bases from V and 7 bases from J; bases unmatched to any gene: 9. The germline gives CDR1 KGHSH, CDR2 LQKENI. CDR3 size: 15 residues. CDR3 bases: TGTGCCAGCTCACCGGGGACAGCCAAAGGGAACATTCAGTACTTC. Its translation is CASSPGTAKGNIQYF.

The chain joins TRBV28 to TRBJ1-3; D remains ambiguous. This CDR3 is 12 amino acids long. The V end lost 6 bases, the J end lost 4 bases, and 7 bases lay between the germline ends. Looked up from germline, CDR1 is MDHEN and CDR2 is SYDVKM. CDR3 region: CASSSGGNTIYF. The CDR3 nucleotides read TGTGCCAGCAGCTCCGGCGGAAACACCATATATTTT.

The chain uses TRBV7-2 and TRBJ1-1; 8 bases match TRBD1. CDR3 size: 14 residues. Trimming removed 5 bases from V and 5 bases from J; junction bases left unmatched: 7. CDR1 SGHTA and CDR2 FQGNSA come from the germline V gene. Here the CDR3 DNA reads TGTGCCAGCAGCGCTAGACAGGGGAGTACTGAAGCTTTCTTT. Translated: CASSARQGSTEAFF.

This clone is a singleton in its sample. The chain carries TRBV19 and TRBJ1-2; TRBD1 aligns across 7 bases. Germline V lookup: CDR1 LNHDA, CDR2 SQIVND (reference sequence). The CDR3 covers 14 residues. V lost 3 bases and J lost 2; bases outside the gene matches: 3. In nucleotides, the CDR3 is TGTGCCAGTAGTATCACAGGGGCCAACTATGGCTACACCTTC. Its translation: CASSITGANYGYTF.

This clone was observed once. For the CDR3, the DNA is TGTGCCAGCAGCGCGACCGAGGACACTGAAGCTTTCTTT. It is translated as CASSATEDTEAFF. The chain couples TRBV7-9 to TRBJ1-1; D gene unclear. V was clipped by 5 bases and J by 3 bases, with 10 bases between them. The CDR3 totals 13 residues. The germline CDR1 and CDR2 sequences are SEHNR and FQNEAQ (reference sequence).

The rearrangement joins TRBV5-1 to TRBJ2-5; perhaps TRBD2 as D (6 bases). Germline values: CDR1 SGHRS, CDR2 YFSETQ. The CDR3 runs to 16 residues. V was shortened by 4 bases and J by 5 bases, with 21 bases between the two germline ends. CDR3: CASSTTGDFPGETQYF. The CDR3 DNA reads TGCGCCAGCAGCACGACTGGGGACTTCCCTGGGGAGACCCAGTACTTC.

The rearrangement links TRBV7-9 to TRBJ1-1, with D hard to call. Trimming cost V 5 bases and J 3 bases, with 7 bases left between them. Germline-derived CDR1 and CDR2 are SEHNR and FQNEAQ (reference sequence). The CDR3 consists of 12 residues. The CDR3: CASSPPYTEAFF. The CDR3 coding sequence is TGTGCCAGCAGCCCGCCCTACACTGAAGCTTTCTTT.

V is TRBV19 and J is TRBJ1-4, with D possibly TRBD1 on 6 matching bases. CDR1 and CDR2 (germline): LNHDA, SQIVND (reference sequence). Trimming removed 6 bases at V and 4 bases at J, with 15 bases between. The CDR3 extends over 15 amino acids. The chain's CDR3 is CASRSLTGFNEKLFF. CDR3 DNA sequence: TGTGCCAGTAGGTCCCTAACAGGGTTTAATGAAAAACTGTTTTTT.

The CDR3 here is CASSLEGYEQYF. CDR3 DNA sequence: TGTGCCAGCAGCTTAGAGGGGTACGAGCAGTACTTC. This sequence joins TRBV11-3 and TRBJ2-7, with no clear D. The CDR3 loop spans 12 amino acids. The V gene's germline CDR1 is SGHNT and CDR2 YENEEA. V was pared by 0 bases and J by 4 bases, with 4 bases between.

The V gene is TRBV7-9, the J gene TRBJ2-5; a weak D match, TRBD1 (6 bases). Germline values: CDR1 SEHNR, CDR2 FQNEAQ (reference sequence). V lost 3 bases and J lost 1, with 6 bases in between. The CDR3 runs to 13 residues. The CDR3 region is CASSFRGQETQYF. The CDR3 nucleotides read TGTGCCAGCAGCTTCAGGGGCCAAGAGACCCAGTACTTC.

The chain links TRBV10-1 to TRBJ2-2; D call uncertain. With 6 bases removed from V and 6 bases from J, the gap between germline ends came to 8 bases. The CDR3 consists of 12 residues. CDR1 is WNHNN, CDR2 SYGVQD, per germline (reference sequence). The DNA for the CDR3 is TGCGCCAGCAGCCTTATCGCCGGGGAGCTGTTTTTT. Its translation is CASSLIAGELFF.